This TCR beta chain was identified during a study of CD8 T cells in ankylosing spondylitis. Each CDR3 protein is one row after TCRdb ran MiXCR on the 5' RACE reads. This sample has about 170,000 distinct CDR3 sequences, with approximately 20% found just once. V lost 4 bases and J lost 6, with 12 bases in between. The CDR3 sequence is 14 residues long. CDR1 is SGHNT, CDR2 YENEEA, per germline. The J gene is TRBJ2-2, the V gene TRBV11-3, with D possibly being TRBD2 (6 bases). This clonotype was sampled from a male donor with ankylosing spondylitis or in good health (not recorded which). Sequences were obtained from blood, either unsorted or a sorted T cell fraction (not recorded which). CDR3 region: CASSSPRDPGELFF. The CDR3 DNA sequence: TGTGCCAGCAGCTCCCCGCGGGACCCCGGGGAGCTGTTTTTT. Looking up the rest from reference TRBV11-3 and TRBJ2-2 gives the full variable domain: EAGVVQSPRYKIIEKKQPVAFWCNPISGHNTLYWYLQNLGQGPELLIRYENEEAVDDSQLPKDRFSAERLKGVDSTLKIQPAELGDSAVYLCASSSPRDPGELFFGEGSRLTVL.